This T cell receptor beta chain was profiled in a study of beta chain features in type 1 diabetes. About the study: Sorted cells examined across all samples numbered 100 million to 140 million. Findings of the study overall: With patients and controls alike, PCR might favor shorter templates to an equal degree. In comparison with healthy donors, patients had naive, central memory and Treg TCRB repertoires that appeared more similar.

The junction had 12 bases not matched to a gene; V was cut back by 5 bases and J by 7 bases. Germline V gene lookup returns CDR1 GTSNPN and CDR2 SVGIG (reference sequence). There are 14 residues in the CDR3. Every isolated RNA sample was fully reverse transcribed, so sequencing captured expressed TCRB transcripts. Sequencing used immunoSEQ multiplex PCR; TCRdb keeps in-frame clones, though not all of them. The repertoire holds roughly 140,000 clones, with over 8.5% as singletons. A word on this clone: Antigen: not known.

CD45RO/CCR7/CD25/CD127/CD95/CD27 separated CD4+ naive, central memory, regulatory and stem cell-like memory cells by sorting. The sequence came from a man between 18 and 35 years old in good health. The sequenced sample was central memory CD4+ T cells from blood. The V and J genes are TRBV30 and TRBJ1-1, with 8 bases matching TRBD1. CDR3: CAWRTRDRQGEAFF. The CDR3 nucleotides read TGTGCCTGGCGCACCCGGGACAGGCAAGGTGAAGCTTTCTTT.